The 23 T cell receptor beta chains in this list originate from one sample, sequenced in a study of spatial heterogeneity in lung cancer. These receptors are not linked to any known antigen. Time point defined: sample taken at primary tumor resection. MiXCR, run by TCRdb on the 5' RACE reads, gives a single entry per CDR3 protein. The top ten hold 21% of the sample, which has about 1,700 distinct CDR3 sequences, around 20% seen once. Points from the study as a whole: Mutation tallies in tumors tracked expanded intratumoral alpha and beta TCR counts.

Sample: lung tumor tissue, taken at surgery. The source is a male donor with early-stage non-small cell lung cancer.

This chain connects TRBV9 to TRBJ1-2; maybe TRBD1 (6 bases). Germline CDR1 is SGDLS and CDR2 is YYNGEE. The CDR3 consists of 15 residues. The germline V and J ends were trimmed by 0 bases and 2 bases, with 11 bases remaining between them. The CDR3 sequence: CASSVGTGLNYGYTF. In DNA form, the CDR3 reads TGTGCCAGCAGCGTAGGAACAGGGCTCAACTATGGCTACACCTTC.

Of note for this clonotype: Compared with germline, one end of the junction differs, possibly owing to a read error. The CDR3 coding sequence is TGTGCCAGCAGCTTAAGCGAGGGGGTGACAGGTACGCAGTATTTT. It specifies CASSLSEGVTGTQYF. The genes are TRBV11-2 and TRBJ2-3; the D gene is possibly TRBD1 (6 bases). The length of the CDR3 is 15 residues. Germline V gene data show CDR1 as SGHAT and CDR2 as FQNNGV.

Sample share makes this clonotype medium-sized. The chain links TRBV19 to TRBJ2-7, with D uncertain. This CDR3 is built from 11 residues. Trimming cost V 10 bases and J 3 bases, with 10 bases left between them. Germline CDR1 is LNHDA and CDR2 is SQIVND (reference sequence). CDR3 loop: CANRLIYEQYF. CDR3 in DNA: TGTGCCAACCGCCTGATCTACGAGCAGTACTTC.

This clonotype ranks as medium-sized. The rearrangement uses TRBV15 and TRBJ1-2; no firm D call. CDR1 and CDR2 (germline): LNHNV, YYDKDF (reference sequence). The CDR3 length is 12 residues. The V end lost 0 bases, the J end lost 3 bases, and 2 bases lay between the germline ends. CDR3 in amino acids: CATSRDDYGYTF. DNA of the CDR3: TGTGCCACCAGCAGAGACGACTATGGCTACACCTTC.

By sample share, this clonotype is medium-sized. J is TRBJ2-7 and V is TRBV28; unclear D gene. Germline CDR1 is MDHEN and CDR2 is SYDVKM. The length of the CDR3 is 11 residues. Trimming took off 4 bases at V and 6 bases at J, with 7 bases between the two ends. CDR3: CASSSYGEQYF. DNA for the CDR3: TGTGCCAGCAGTTCCTATGGCGAGCAGTACTTC.

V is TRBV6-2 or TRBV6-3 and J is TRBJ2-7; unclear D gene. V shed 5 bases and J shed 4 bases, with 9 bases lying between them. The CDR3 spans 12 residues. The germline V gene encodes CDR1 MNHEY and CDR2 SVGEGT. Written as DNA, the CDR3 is TGTGCCAGCAGTCCCGGCTATTACGAGCAGTACTTC. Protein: CASSPGYYEQYF.

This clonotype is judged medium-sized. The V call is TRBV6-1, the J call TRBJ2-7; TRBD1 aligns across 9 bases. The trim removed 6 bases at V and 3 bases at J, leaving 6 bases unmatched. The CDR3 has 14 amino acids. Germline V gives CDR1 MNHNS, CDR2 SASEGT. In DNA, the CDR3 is TGTGCCAGCAGCCGGGACAGGGCCTTCTACGAGCAGTACGTC. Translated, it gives CASSRDRAFYEQYV.

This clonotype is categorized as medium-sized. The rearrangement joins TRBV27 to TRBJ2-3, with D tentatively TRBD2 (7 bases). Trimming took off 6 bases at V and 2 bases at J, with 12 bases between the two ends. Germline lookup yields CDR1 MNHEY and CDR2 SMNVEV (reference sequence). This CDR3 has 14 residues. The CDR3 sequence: CASRSRGATDTQYF. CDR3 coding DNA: TGTGCCAGCAGATCCCGGGGGGCCACAGATACGCAGTATTTT.

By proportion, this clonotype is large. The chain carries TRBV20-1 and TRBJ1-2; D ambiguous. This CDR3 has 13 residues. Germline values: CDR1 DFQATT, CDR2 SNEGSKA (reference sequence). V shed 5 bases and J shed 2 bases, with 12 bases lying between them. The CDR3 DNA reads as TGCAGTGCTGGAAAGACGGGGAACTATGGCTACACCTTC. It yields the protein CSAGKTGNYGYTF.

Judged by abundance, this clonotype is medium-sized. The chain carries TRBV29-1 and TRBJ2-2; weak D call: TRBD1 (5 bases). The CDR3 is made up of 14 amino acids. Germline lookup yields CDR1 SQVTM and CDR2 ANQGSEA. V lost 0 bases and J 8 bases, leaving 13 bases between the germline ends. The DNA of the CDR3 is TGCAGCGTTGAAGAGGGGCCCTTTTCTGGGGAGCTGTTTTTT. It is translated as CSVEEGPFSGELFF.

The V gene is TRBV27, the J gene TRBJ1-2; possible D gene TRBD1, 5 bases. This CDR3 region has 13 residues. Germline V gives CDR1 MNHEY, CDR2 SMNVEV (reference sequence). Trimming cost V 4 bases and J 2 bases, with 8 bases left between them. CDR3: CASSYSGNYGYTF. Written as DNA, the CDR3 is TGTGCCAGCAGTTATTCAGGGAACTATGGCTACACCTTC.

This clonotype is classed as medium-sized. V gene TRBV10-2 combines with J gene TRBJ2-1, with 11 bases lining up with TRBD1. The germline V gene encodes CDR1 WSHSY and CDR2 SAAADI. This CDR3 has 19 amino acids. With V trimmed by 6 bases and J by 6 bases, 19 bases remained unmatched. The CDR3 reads CASRDRLDRGPSGGNEQFF. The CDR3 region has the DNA TGCGCCAGCAGAGATCGATTGGACAGGGGGCCGTCTGGGGGCAATGAGCAGTTCTTC.

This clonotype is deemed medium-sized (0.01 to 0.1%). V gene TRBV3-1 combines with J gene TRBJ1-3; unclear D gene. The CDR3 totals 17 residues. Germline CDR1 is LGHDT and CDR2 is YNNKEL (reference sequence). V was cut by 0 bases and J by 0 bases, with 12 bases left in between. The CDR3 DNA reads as TGTGCCAGCAGCCAAGATCTCCCCGACGGCTCTGGAAACACCATATATTTT. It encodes CASSQDLPDGSGNTIYF. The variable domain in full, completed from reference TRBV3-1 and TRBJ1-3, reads DTAVSQTPKYLVTQMGNDKSIKCEQNLGHDTMYWYKQDSKKFLKIMFSYNNKELIINETVPNRFSPKSPDKAHLNLHINSLELGDSAVYFCASSQDLPDGSGNTIYFGEGSWLTVV.

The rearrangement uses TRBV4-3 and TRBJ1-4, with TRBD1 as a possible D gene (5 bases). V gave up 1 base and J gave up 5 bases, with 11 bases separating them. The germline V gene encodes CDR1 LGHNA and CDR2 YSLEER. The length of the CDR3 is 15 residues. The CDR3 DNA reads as TGCGCCAGCAGCCAAGTTGCACAGGCAAATGAAAAACTGTTTTTT. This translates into CASSQVAQANEKLFF.

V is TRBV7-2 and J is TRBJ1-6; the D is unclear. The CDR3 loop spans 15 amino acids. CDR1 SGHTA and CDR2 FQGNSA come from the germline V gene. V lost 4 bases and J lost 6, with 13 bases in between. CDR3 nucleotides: TGTGCCAGCAGCTCTTCCCCCGCGGGTAATTCACCCCTCCACTTT. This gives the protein CASSSSPAGNSPLHF.

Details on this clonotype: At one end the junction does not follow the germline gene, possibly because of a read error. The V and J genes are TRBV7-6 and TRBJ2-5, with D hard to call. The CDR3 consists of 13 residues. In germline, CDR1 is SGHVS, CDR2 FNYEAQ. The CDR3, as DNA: TGTGCCTGCAGCTTTACAGACAAAGAGACCCAGTACTTC. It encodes CACSFTDKETQYF.

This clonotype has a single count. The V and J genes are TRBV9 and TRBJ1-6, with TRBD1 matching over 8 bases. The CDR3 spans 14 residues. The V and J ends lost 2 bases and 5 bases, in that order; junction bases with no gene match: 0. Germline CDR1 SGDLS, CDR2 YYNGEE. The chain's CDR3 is CASSVGQDNSPLHF. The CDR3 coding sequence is TGTGCCAGCAGCGTGGGACAGGATAATTCACCCCTCCACTTT.

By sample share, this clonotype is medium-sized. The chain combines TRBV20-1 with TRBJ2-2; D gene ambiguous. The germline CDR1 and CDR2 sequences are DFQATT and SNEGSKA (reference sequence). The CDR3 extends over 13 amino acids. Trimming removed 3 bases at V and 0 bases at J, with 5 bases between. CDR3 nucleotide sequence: TGCAGTGCTAGTCGAGCGAACACCGGGGAGCTGTTTTTT. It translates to CSASRANTGELFF.

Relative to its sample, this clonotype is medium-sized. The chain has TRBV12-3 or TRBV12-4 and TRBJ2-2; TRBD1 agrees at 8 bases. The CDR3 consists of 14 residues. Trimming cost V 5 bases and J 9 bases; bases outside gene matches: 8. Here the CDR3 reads CASSPGQGGRELFF. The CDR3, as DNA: TGTGCCAGCAGTCCAGGACAGGGCGGACGGGAGCTGTTTTTT.

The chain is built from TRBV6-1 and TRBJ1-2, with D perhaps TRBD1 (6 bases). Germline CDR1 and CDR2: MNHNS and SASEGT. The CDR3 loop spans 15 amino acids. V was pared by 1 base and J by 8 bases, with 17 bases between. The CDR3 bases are TGTGCCAGCAGTGAAGAGATCGGACAGCTTAAAGGCTACACCTTC. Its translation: CASSEEIGQLKGYTF.

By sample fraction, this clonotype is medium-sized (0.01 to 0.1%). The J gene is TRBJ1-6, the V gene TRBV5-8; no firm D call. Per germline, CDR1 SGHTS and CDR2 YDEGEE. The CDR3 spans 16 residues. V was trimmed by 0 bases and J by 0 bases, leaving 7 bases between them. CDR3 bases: TGTGCCAGCAGCTTGGAATGGGGCTCCTATAATTCACCCCTCCACTTT. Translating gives CASSLEWGSYNSPLHF.

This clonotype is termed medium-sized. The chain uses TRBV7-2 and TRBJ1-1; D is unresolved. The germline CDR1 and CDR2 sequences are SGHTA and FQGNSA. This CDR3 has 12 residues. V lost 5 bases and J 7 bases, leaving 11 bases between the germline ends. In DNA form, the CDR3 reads TGTGCCAGCAGCCTACTACGACATGAAGCTTTCTTT. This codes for CASSLLRHEAFF.

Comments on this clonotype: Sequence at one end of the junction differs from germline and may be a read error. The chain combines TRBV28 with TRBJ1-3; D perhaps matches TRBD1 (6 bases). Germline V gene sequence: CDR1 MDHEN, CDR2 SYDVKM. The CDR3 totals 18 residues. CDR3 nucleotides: TGTGCCAGCAGCCCTTGGTACAGGGAGGCAAACTCTGGAGACACCATATATTTT. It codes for CASSPWYREANSGDTIYF. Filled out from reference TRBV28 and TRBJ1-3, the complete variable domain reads DVKVTQSSRYLVKRTGEKVFLECVQDMDHENMFWYRQDPGLGLRLIYFSYDVKMKEKGDIPEGYSVSREKKERFSLILESASTNQTSMYLCASSPWYREANSGDTIYFGEGSWLTVV.